This T cell receptor (beta chain) emerged from a study of PD-1 blockade in classical Hodgkin lymphoma. The study, taken as a whole, reports: Still unresolved is the cause of the repertoire differences, which may be disease activity or prior therapy. Diversity in CD4+ TCRs, unlike that measured in CD8+ TCRs, had risen significantly by C4D1.

Produced via immunoSEQ multiplex PCR; TCRdb's table is partial and in-frame only. The data show just under 65,000 clones, under 95% seen once. This sample's time point: cycle 4 day 1 (C4D1), after less than 7 weeks of nivolumab. Autologous stem cell transplantation was followed by relapse in every patient, and brentuximab vedotin exposure varied. The V end was cut by 6 bases, the J end by 0 bases, with 12 bases between. The CDR3 contains 15 residues. From germline, CDR1 is MNHNS and CDR2 SASEGT. As to this clone: Antigen unknown.

This material consisted of peripheral blood mononuclear cells (PBMCs), taken before the fourth cycle of nivolumab. This TCR came from a human donor with classical Hodgkin lymphoma. V is TRBV6-1 and J is TRBJ1-5, with TRBD1 as a possible D gene (5 bases). In DNA, the CDR3 is TGTGCCAGCAGGCAAGGGGCAGATAGCAATCAGCCCCAGCATTTT. Protein: CASRQGADSNQPQHF.